This TCR beta chain was captured by sequencing in a study of T cell responses to AZD1222 COVID-19 vaccine. Trimming stripped 0 bases from V and 5 bases from J, with 8 bases between. Looked up from germline, CDR1 is SGHRS and CDR2 is YFSETQ. CDR3 length equals 13 residues. Sequencing was performed with immunoSEQ multiplex PCR; in TCRdb, only in-frame clones are kept and a portion is missing. The sample lists roughly 200,000 clones; approximately 94% were seen once. Remarks on this clone: Its target is unknown. The sample holds other DNA sequences that translate to the same CDR3.

Study results and caveats: The peak T cell response came first, and repertoires were sampled only after it. Researchers report vaccine-associated CD4 TCRs spanning spike, with dominance at 160-218 and 743-854.

The source material was peripheral blood, sampled on day 0 of MenACWY control vaccination. The J gene is TRBJ1-1, the V gene TRBV5-1; the D is unclear. This sequence was found in an adult in good health. The CDR3 reads CASSLADRTEAFF. In DNA form, the CDR3 reads TGCGCCAGCAGCTTGGCGGATCGGACTGAAGCTTTCTTT.